This record concerns one TCR beta chain sequence. The sample is drawn from a study of blood T cell repertoires in COVID-19. Across the whole study: PBMCs, B-cell-depleted T cells, or T cells were the source of the cDNA or gDNA that made up the material.

Original processing notes: From reference gene primer amplification, estimates of nucleated cell counts were derived. Profiled with immunoSEQ multiplex PCR; TCRdb holds only in-frame clones, not every one. D and trimming were read from the DNA, whereas the V and J calls and clone size are those reported in that table. Of some 380,000 clones detected, roughly 86% appear once; the ten largest clones hold roughly 1.1%. Looked up from germline, CDR1 is SGDLS and CDR2 is YYNGEE. The CDR3 totals 17 residues. J lost 2 bases, V lost 4 bases, and 11 bases had no gene match. This receptor was identified in a human donor with acute or convalescent COVID-19. The donor label of this sample is uncertain. The sample taken for sequencing was peripheral blood. The rearrangement joins TRBV9 to TRBJ1-2; 10 nucleotides match TRBD1. The DNA for the CDR3 is TGTGCCAGCAGCACAATTGGACAGGGGGAGCCGAACTATGGCTACACCTTC. Residues: CASSTIGQGEPNYGYTF. Using reference TRBV9 and TRBJ1-2 for the parts outside the CDR3, the full variable domain is DSGVTQTPKHLITATGQRVTLRCSPRSGDLSVYWYQQSLDQGLQFLIQYYNGEERAKGNILERFSAQQFPDLHSELNLSSLELGDSALYFCASSTIGQGEPNYGYTFGSGTRLTVV.